This TCR beta chain was identified in a study of post-analysis software for immune sequencing data. Study conclusions and caveats: Patients showed TRBV5-6, TRBV5-1 and TRBV20-1 among four to six TRBV segments more frequent than in controls.

Unique molecular identifiers were present in the TCR beta cDNA libraries. From approximately 0.95 to 9.8 million T cells, 500,000 or so cDNA molecules were obtained. TCRdb re-called the PCR reads through MiXCR, storing one row per CDR3 protein. Of around 770,000 distinct CDR3 sequences in the sample, just over 45% were seen once. V shed 5 bases, J shed 5 bases, and the junction held 6 bases outside the gene matches. The CDR3 length is 13 residues. Germline lookup yields CDR1 SQVTM and CDR2 ANQGSEA. This clonotype occurred a few times. Its antigen is as yet unknown. Sequencing used blood. The rearrangement links TRBV29-1 to TRBJ2-5, with 9 bases identical to TRBD2. The origin of this receptor is a girl between 10 and 17 years old with multiple sclerosis. For the CDR3, the DNA is TGCAGCGTTAGCGGGAGGACTATCGAGACCCAGTACTTC. It yields the protein CSVSGRTIETQYF. Full variable domain (remainder filled in from reference TRBV29-1 and TRBJ2-5): SAVISQKPSRDICQRGTSLTIQCQVDSQVTMMFWYRQQPGQSLTLIATANQGSEATYESGFVIDKFPISRPNLTFSTLTVSNMSPEDSSIYLCSVSGRTIETQYFGPGTRLLVL.